The 32 T cell receptor beta chains given below trace back to one sample, sequenced in a study of cytomegalovirus exposure and HLA in healthy donors. A multiplex PCR was run with 60 Vbeta primers and 13 Jbeta primers. Data came from immunoSEQ multiplex PCR; TCRdb stores just in-frame clones and leaves some out. Here the sample spans 150,000 to 200,000 clones, approximately 86% being singletons. Sequenced sample: PBMCs. The receptors come from a woman aged 18 to 35 in good health and CMV-seronegative.

V and J are TRBV6-4 and TRBJ1-4; 10 nucleotides match TRBD1. The ends lost 6 bases at V and 7 bases at J; junction bases unmatched: 8. This CDR3 is 15 amino acids long. Per germline, CDR1 MRHNA and CDR2 SNTAGT. CDR3 nucleotides: TGTGCCAGCAGACCGTCGGACAGGGGGAGTGAAAAACTGTTTTTT. Its translation: CASRPSDRGSEKLFF.

This sequence joins TRBV28 and TRBJ1-1; D gene unclear. In germline, CDR1 is MDHEN, CDR2 SYDVKM. Trimming removed 7 bases from V and 2 bases from J, with 14 bases in between. The CDR3 sequence is 14 residues long. This chain's CDR3 is CASTGESANTEAFF. The CDR3 DNA sequence: TGTGCCAGCACCGGGGAGAGCGCAAACACTGAAGCTTTCTTT.

The chain employs TRBV9 and TRBJ1-2, with 8 bases matching TRBD1. The CDR3 runs to 15 residues. Germline values: CDR1 SGDLS, CDR2 YYNGEE. After removal of 4 bases from V and 4 bases from J, the junction contained 9 bases not matched to a gene. Here the CDR3 DNA reads TGTGCCAGCAGCCCGAGACAGGGGATCGGCTATGGCTACACCTTC. Residues: CASSPRQGIGYGYTF.

V is TRBV29-1 and J is TRBJ1-4, with 9 bases aligning to TRBD1. The germline gives CDR1 SQVTM, CDR2 ANQGSEA. CDR3 length: 13 residues. CDR3 loop: CRTLGQGNEKLFF. CDR3 DNA sequence: TGCAGGACCCTGGGACAGGGAAATGAAAAACTGTTTTTT. The variable domain in full, with the rest retrieved from reference TRBV29-1 and TRBJ1-4, is SAVISQKPSRDICQRGTSLTIQCQVDSQVTMMFWYRQQPGQSLTLIATANQGSEATYESGFVIDKFPISRPNLTFSTLTVSNMSPEDSSIYLCRTLGQGNEKLFFGSGTQLSVL.

The rearrangement links TRBV12-5 to TRBJ1-4, with 7 positions matching TRBD1. This CDR3 has 16 residues. V shed 1 base, J shed 3 bases, and the junction held 5 bases outside the gene matches. In germline, CDR1 is LGHNT, CDR2 FRNRAP. CDR3 in DNA: TGTGCTAGTGGTTTGGCAGGGGGACGGTCTAATGAAAAACTGTTTTTT. Amino acid sequence: CASGLAGGRSNEKLFF.

The chain links TRBV28 to TRBJ2-5; the D gene is possibly TRBD2 (6 bases). Trimming cost V 10 bases and J 4 bases, with 25 bases left between them. Germline CDR1 MDHEN, CDR2 SYDVKM. CDR3 size: 16 residues. The CDR3 DNA sequence: TGTGCCACCGTCTTGGGGTTTCTTCGGGGGTTAGAGACCCAGTACTTC. It encodes CATVLGFLRGLETQYF. The full variable domain, in which reference TRBV28 and TRBJ2-5 provide the parts outside the CDR3, is DVKVTQSSRYLVKRTGEKVFLECVQDMDHENMFWYRQDPGLGLRLIYFSYDVKMKEKGDIPEGYSVSREKKERFSLILESASTNQTSMYLCATVLGFLRGLETQYFGPGTRLLVL.

The chain couples TRBV5-1 to TRBJ1-1; 12 bases line up with TRBD1. V trimming: 4 bases; J trimming: 11 bases; junction bases outside the gene matches: 12. CDR1 and CDR2 (germline): SGHRS, YFSETQ. The CDR3 totals 15 residues. The CDR3: CASSRPGQGAMDAFF. CDR3 nucleotide sequence: TGCGCCAGCAGCCGACCGGGACAGGGGGCAATGGATGCTTTCTTT.

J is TRBJ1-3 and V is TRBV5-1; a possible D gene is TRBD1 (6 bases). Germline lookup yields CDR1 SGHRS and CDR2 YFSETQ. This CDR3 is 16 amino acids long. Trimming cost V 1 base and J 0 bases, with 11 bases left between them. The CDR3 here is CASSLMPTGSGNTIYF. Written as DNA, the CDR3 is TGCGCCAGCAGCTTGATGCCGACAGGCTCTGGAAACACCATATATTTT.

The rearrangement joins TRBV27 to TRBJ2-2; TRBD1 is a possible D gene (6 bases). The V gene lost 2 bases and the J gene lost 1 base, with 11 bases spanning the gap. Germline V lookup: CDR1 MNHEY, CDR2 SMNVEV (reference sequence). This CDR3 is 16 amino acids long. CDR3 sequence (DNA): TGTGCCAGCAGTTTAAGAGTGACAGGGAACACCGGGGAGCTGTTTTTT. It encodes CASSLRVTGNTGELFF.

The gene calls are TRBV4-1 and TRBJ2-3; the match to TRBD2 covers 8 bases. Germline-derived CDR1 and CDR2 are MGHRA and YSYEKL. The CDR3 is 15 residues long. The V segment lost 2 bases and the J segment 3 bases; nucleotides outside the gene matches: 4. The CDR3 DNA is TGCGCCAGCAGCCAAACCCAGCGGGGGACAGATACGCAGTATTTT. It codes for CASSQTQRGTDTQYF.

This rearrangement joins TRBV7-2 to TRBJ2-1; 10 positions match TRBD2. The CDR3 is made up of 16 amino acids. Germline assignment: CDR1 SGHTA and CDR2 FQGNSA. J lost 10 bases, V lost 0 bases, and 9 bases had no gene match. This CDR3 is CASSLAQRTSGREQFF. The CDR3 nucleotides are TGTGCCAGCAGCTTAGCTCAAAGGACTAGCGGAAGGGAGCAGTTCTTC. The complete variable domain, with remaining parts taken from reference TRBV7-2 and TRBJ2-1, reads GAGVSQSPSNKVTEKGKDVELRCDPISGHTALYWYRQSLGQGLEFLIYFQGNSAPDKSGLPSDRFSAERTGGSVSTLTIQRTQQEDSAVYLCASSLAQRTSGREQFFGPGTRLTVL.

A few counts support this clone. The chain carries TRBV5-1 and TRBJ1-5; no firm D call. V lost 0 bases, J lost 6 bases, and 13 bases lay in between. The CDR3 length is 15 residues. Germline-derived CDR1 and CDR2 are SGHRS and YFSETQ. In nucleotides, the CDR3 is TGCGCCAGCAGCTTGGCCGGGAAACCGGGTCAGCCCCAGCATTTT. Protein product: CASSLAGKPGQPQHF.

For the CDR3, the DNA is TGCGCCAGCAGCTTAACAGGGGAATGGGAAAAACTGTTTTTT. Residues: CASSLTGEWEKLFF. The V gene is TRBV4-1, the J gene TRBJ1-4; TRBD1 matches at 7 bases. CDR1 and CDR2 from the germline V gene are MGHRA and YSYEKL. The CDR3 totals 14 residues. Trimming cost V 5 bases and J 8 bases; bases outside gene matches: 8.

The chain uses TRBV30 and TRBJ1-1; 8 bases are shared with TRBD1. With V trimmed by 4 bases and J by 2 bases, 12 bases remained unmatched. There are 16 residues in the CDR3. CDR1 is GTSNPN and CDR2 is SVGIG in the germline V gene (reference sequence). Here the CDR3 DNA reads TGTGCCTGGAATGGACAGGGAGGAAGAATAAACACTGAAGCTTTCTTT. Amino acids: CAWNGQGGRINTEAFF.

The chain uses TRBV9 and TRBJ2-7; TRBD1 aligns across 7 bases. The CDR3 contains 16 residues. The ends lost 1 base at V and 0 bases at J; junction bases unmatched: 7. Germline loops: CDR1 SGDLS, CDR2 YYNGEE. The CDR3, as DNA: TGTGCCAGCAGCGTAAACGGACAGGTGAGCTCCTACGAGCAGTACTTC. Amino acid sequence: CASSVNGQVSSYEQYF. Together with reference TRBV9 and TRBJ2-7, the CDR3 gives the full variable domain: DSGVTQTPKHLITATGQRVTLRCSPRSGDLSVYWYQQSLDQGLQFLIQYYNGEERAKGNILERFSAQQFPDLHSELNLSSLELGDSALYFCASSVNGQVSSYEQYFGPGTRLTVT.

This clone was detected only a few times. The V gene is TRBV5-8, the J gene TRBJ2-1; D might be TRBD2 (5 bases). V lost 3 bases, J lost 9 bases, and 19 bases lay in between. The CDR3 extends over 15 amino acids. CDR1 is SGHTS, CDR2 YDEGEE, per germline. The CDR3 loop is CASSYILVSPSEQFF. The CDR3 nucleotides are TGTGCCAGCAGCTACATACTAGTTTCCCCCTCTGAGCAGTTCTTC.

This chain connects TRBV6-5 to TRBJ1-2; D not resolved. From germline, CDR1 is MNHEY and CDR2 SVGAGI. With 6 bases removed from V and 3 bases from J, the gap between germline ends came to 14 bases. The CDR3 is made up of 14 amino acids. The CDR3 nucleotides read TGTGCCAGCAGGAGTAGAGAGGGATACTATGGCTACACCTTC. Encoded protein: CASRSREGYYGYTF.

This sequence joins TRBV6-1 and TRBJ1-5, with 11 positions matching TRBD1. The trim removed 7 bases at V and 6 bases at J, leaving 8 bases unmatched. The germline CDR1 and CDR2 sequences are MNHNS and SASEGT. CDR3 length: 15 amino acids. CDR3 sequence reads: CASTWDRGGRQPQHF. As DNA, the CDR3 is TGTGCCAGCACCTGGGACAGGGGGGGGCGTCAGCCCCAGCATTTT.

The gene calls are TRBV4-1 and TRBJ1-5, with TRBD1 matching over 8 bases. Germline V gene sequence: CDR1 MGHRA, CDR2 YSYEKL. CDR3 size: 15 residues. The ends lost 5 bases at V and 2 bases at J; junction bases unmatched: 5. CDR3 sequence reads: CASSNHRGGNQPQHF. The CDR3 bases are TGCGCCAGCAGCAATCACAGGGGGGGCAATCAGCCCCAGCATTTT.

CDR3 region: CAISDRGPNSGNTIYF. The CDR3 nucleotides read TGTGCCATCAGCGACAGGGGGCCCAACTCTGGAAACACCATATATTTT. J is TRBJ1-3 and V is TRBV10-3, with 10 bases matching TRBD1. The CDR3 has 16 amino acids. The germline V gene encodes CDR1 ENHRY and CDR2 SYGVKD. V shed 6 bases and J 0 bases; nucleotides not matched to a gene: 5.

The chain carries TRBV4-1 and TRBJ1-1, with D perhaps matching TRBD1 (5 bases). There are 15 residues in the CDR3. Germline-derived CDR1 and CDR2 are MGHRA and YSYEKL. Trimming removed 4 bases at V and 0 bases at J, with 12 bases between. The CDR3 region is CASSPPNRLNTEAFF. The CDR3 DNA reads TGCGCCAGCAGCCCGCCGAACAGGTTGAACACTGAAGCTTTCTTT.

CDR3 sequence reads: CASSLTSGSLDTQYF. The CDR3, as DNA: TGTGCCAGCAGCTTAACTAGCGGGAGTTTAGATACGCAGTATTTT. V is TRBV7-9 and J is TRBJ2-3; 11 positions match TRBD2. With 2 bases clipped from V and 5 bases from J, the junction kept 3 bases outside the gene matches. Germline V CDR1 and CDR2: SEHNR, FQNEAQ (reference sequence). The CDR3 is 15 residues long.

This chain connects TRBV6-7 to TRBJ1-6, with D possibly matching TRBD1 (6 bases). TRBV6-7 is treated as an ORF (open reading frame) with a function not yet certain. This CDR3 is 14 amino acids long. The V end was cut by 5 bases, the J end by 10 bases, with 15 bases between. The CDR3 loop is CASSTNRVRSPLHF. The CDR3 DNA reads as TGTGCCAGCAGTACTAACAGGGTAAGGTCACCCCTCCACTTT.

In this sample, this clone turned up a few times. V gene TRBV5-4 combines with J gene TRBJ2-1; tentative D call: TRBD2 (5 bases). V lost 4 bases and J 0 bases, leaving 20 bases between the germline ends. This CDR3 comprises 18 residues. Germline values: CDR1 SGHNT, CDR2 YYREEE (reference sequence). This CDR3 reads CASSRGWSGSSSYNEQFF. Here the CDR3 DNA reads TGTGCCAGCAGCCGGGGTTGGTCAGGCTCGAGCTCCTACAATGAGCAGTTCTTC.

This rearrangement joins TRBV28 to TRBJ1-1; unclear D gene. This CDR3 has 14 amino acids. The germline V and J ends were trimmed by 3 bases and 5 bases, with 13 bases remaining between them. In germline, CDR1 is MDHEN, CDR2 SYDVKM. The CDR3 DNA reads TGTGCCAGCAGTTTTGGGCGCTTTGGGACTGAAGCTTTCTTT. Translating gives CASSFGRFGTEAFF. Drawing the rest from reference TRBV28 and TRBJ1-1, the complete variable domain is DVKVTQSSRYLVKRTGEKVFLECVQDMDHENMFWYRQDPGLGLRLIYFSYDVKMKEKGDIPEGYSVSREKKERFSLILESASTNQTSMYLCASSFGRFGTEAFFGQGTRLTVV.

This chain joins TRBV12-5 and TRBJ2-3; TRBD2 is a possible D gene (6 bases). CDR3 length: 14 amino acids. Trimming removed 7 bases from V and 8 bases from J, with 19 bases in between. Germline CDR1 and CDR2: LGHNT and FRNRAP. CDR3 in amino acids: CASAHGGATGTQYF. The CDR3 nucleotides read TGTGCTAGTGCGCACGGGGGAGCCACGGGTACGCAGTATTTT.

This chain uses TRBV7-2 with TRBJ1-2; weak D call: TRBD1 (5 bases). V was shortened by 2 bases and J by 0 bases, with 19 bases between the two germline ends. Per germline, CDR1 SGHTA and CDR2 FQGNSA. The CDR3 is made up of 18 amino acids. The CDR3 region has the DNA TGTGCCAGCAGCTTATCCTTTCAGGGTATCAGGCCTAACTATGGCTACACCTTC. This sequence encodes CASSLSFQGIRPNYGYTF.

The chain links TRBV4-1 to TRBJ2-3; no firm D call. The CDR3 totals 15 residues. V lost 1 base, J lost 2 bases, and 10 bases lay in between. In germline, CDR1 is MGHRA, CDR2 YSYEKL. The CDR3 is CASSQGPPPTDTQYF. The CDR3 DNA follows: TGCGCCAGCAGCCAAGGGCCTCCCCCCACAGATACGCAGTATTTT.

This sequence joins TRBV14 and TRBJ1-1; D not resolved. The CDR3 covers 18 residues. The germline V and J ends were trimmed by 3 bases and 4 bases, with 24 bases remaining between them. Germline-derived CDR1 and CDR2 are SGHDN and FVKESK. The DNA for the CDR3 is TGTGCCAGCAGCCAGGTCGGGAAACGAGACCTGGAGGCCACTGAAGCTTTCTTT. This encodes CASSQVGKRDLEATEAFF.

The gene calls are TRBV27 and TRBJ1-1, with 9 bases matching TRBD1. Germline lookup yields CDR1 MNHEY and CDR2 SMNVEV (reference sequence). The CDR3 runs 13 residues. After removal of 0 bases from V and 10 bases from J, the junction contained 3 bases not matched to a gene. Here the CDR3 DNA reads TGTGCCAGCAGTTTATCGTTGGGACAGGGAGCTTTCTTT. This encodes CASSLSLGQGAFF.

This clone was found once. The chain carries TRBV5-4 and TRBJ2-7, with 8 bases identical to TRBD1. V trimming: 0 bases; J trimming: 1 base; junction bases outside the gene matches: 3. This CDR3 has 15 residues. Germline CDR1 SGHNT, CDR2 YYREEE (reference sequence). For the CDR3, the DNA is TGTGCCAGCAGCTTGGTAACAGGGGGATCCTACGAGCAGTACTTC. Protein sequence: CASSLVTGGSYEQYF.

CDR3 region: CAIRETGNPSGYTF. In DNA form, the CDR3 reads TGTGCCATCAGGGAAACAGGGAACCCCTCTGGCTACACCTTC. This chain connects TRBV10-3 to TRBJ1-2; the D gene is possibly TRBD1 (6 bases). The CDR3 is 14 amino acids. CDR1 and CDR2 from the germline V gene are ENHRY and SYGVKD. The V end was cut by 6 bases, the J end by 7 bases, with 18 bases between.